This paragraph reports one TCR beta chain. What it recognizes is unknown. This sample is drawn from a study of CD8+ T cells in alopecia areata. Study context: Those patients who were treated received oral tofacitinib, which was given at 5 to 10 mg twice daily for moderate-to-severe alopecia areata.

Points from the study as a whole: Scalp samples also contribute reads from the resident alphabeta T cells found in normal skin. Numerous clones, expanded in lesions, remained in scalp and blood during tofacitinib.

The germline CDR1 and CDR2 sequences are SGHRS and YFSETQ. Trimming shortened V by 0 bases and J by 6 bases, and 4 bases separated the two germline ends. The CDR3 spans 11 residues. After isolation, RNA underwent reverse transcription to generate cDNA as the sequencing template. Libraries were prepared by immunoSEQ multiplex PCR; TCRdb keeps only in-frame clonotypes and omits some of them. The data contain fewer than 200,000 clones, 58% of them singletons. As for treatment: oral pan-JAK inhibitor, 5-10 mg twice daily. Individuals with alopecia areata gave both lesional scalp punch biopsies and peripheral blood for collection.

The input for sequencing was CD4+ T cells sorted from blood, taken between weeks 55 and 70, from a patient treated with tofacitinib. V gene TRBV5-1 combines with J gene TRBJ2-7; D gene uncertain. The receptor was isolated from a human donor with alopecia areata. CDR3 loop: CASSLDTEQYF. DNA of the CDR3: TGCGCCAGCAGCTTGGACACCGAGCAGTACTTC. The complete variable domain, with remaining parts taken from reference TRBV5-1 and TRBJ2-7, reads KAGVTQTPRYLIKTRGQQVTLSCSPISGHRSVSWYQQTPGQGLQFLFEYFSETQRNKGNFPGRFSGRQFSNSRSEMNVSTLELGDSALYLCASSLDTEQYFGPGTRLTVT.